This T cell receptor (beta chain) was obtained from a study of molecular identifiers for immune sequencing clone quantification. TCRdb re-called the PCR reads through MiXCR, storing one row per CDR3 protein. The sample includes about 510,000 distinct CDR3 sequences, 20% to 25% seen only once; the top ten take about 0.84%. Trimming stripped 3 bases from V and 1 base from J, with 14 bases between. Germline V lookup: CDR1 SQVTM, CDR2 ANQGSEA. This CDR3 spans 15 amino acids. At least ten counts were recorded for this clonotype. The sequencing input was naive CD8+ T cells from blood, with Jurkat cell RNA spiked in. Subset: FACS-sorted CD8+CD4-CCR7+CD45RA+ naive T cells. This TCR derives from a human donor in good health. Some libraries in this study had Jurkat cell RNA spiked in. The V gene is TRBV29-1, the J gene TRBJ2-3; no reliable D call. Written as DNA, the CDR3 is TGCAGCGTTGAGGGATCACAGAGCCGCACAGATACGCAGTATTTT. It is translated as CSVEGSQSRTDTQYF.